This is a list of T cell receptor beta chains from one sample in a study of shared clonotypes between healthy human individuals. Only in-frame clones appear in the TCRdb table, and some are missing; sequencing was by immunoSEQ multiplex PCR. The sample has some 630,000 clones, 72% seen once. Sequenced sample: memory CD4+ T cells sorted from blood. These receptors all come from a woman under 40 in good health. The CDR3 runs from the conserved cysteine through the conserved F or W. The order of the fields is V gene, J gene, clone size, D gene, CDR3 DNA, CDR3 protein. D genes are given only for firm matches. Clone size is stated in some rows and not others, as once, few, many or a class when expanded.

>TRBV5-4|TRBJ2-3|NA|TRBD2
TGTGCCAGCAGCTATTACCGCGGGACTAGCTTTCTCACAGATACGCAGTATTTT
CASSYYRGTSFLTDTQYF
>TRBV11-2|TRBJ2-2|few|TRBD2
TGTGCCAGCAGCTTAACCACTAGCGGGATATATACCGGGGAGCTGTTTTTT
CASSLTTSGIYTGELFF
>TRBV7-9|TRBJ2-1|NA|NA
TGTGCCAGCAGTCACAGGGTCGGGTCGAATGAGCAGTTCTTC
CASSHRVGSNEQFF
>TRBV7-7|TRBJ2-3|NA|TRBD1
TGTGCCAGCAGCATGACAGGGGGCACAGATACGCAGTATTTT
CASSMTGGTDTQYF
>TRBV9|TRBJ1-6|NA|NA
TGTGCCAGCAGCATCTCTACTAATTCACCCCTCCACTTT
CASSISTNSPLHF
>TRBV19|TRBJ2-7|once|NA
TGTGCCAGTAGTCAGGCCCCCCACGAGCAGTACTTC
CASSQAPHEQYF
>TRBV5-4|TRBJ2-7|NA|NA
TGTGCCAGCAGCCAGGGGTACGAGCAGTACTTC
CASSQGYEQYF
>TRBV18|TRBJ2-5|NA|NA
TGTGCCAGCTCACCCCGGACAGCTTTTCAAGAGACCCAGTACTTC
CASSPRTAFQETQYF
>TRBV2|TRBJ2-1|NA|TRBD1
TGTGCCAGTACGGGACAGGGGGTATCACGGGAGCAGTTCTTC
CASTGQGVSREQFF
>TRBV6-1|TRBJ2-7|NA|TRBD2
TGTGCCAGCAGTGGTTCCGGGACTAGCGGACTCTACGAGCAGTACTTC
CASSGSGTSGLYEQYF
>TRBV2|TRBJ2-1|NA|TRBD1
TGTGCCAGCAGGGGGGACAGGGGCTCCTACAATGAGCAGTTCTTC
CASRGDRGSYNEQFF
>TRBV6-5|TRBJ2-2|few|NA
TGTGCCAGCAGCCGGAAGATACAGGACCGGGAGCTGTTTTTT
CASSRKIQDRELFF
>TRBV5-1|TRBJ2-1|NA|TRBD2
TGCGCCAGCAGCTGGACTAGCAGGTCCTACAATGAGCAGTTCTTC
CASSWTSRSYNEQFF
>TRBV5-8|TRBJ1-6|NA|NA
TGTGCCAGCAGGTCACGAGCGGCTTCACCCCTCCACTTT
CASRSRAASPLHF
>TRBV28|TRBJ2-1|NA|NA
TGTGCCAGCAGAAAAACGGGGGCCCCGGAGCAGTTCTTC
CASRKTGAPEQFF
>TRBV2|TRBJ2-7|NA|NA
TGTGCCAGCAGTGAAGACTGGTCCTACGAGCAGTACTTC
CASSEDWSYEQYF
>TRBV2|TRBJ1-5|many|TRBD1
TGTGCCAGCAGTGAGGGGACAGGGGGAGATCAGCCCCAGCATTTT
CASSEGTGGDQPQHF
>TRBV7-6|TRBJ2-1|NA|NA
TGTGCCAGCAGCTTCTTTTCTGGTAGCGGAGAGCAGTTCTTC
CASSFFSGSGEQFF
>TRBV19|TRBJ2-2|NA|NA
TGTGCCCCGAGTTGCGGGTCCGACACCGGGGAGCTGTTTTTT
CAPSCGSDTGELFF
>TRBV10-3|TRBJ1-5|NA|NA
TGTGCCATCGGCCAGGGCGCCCAGCCCCAGCATTTT
CAIGQGAQPQHF
>TRBV28|TRBJ2-7|NA|TRBD1
TGTGCCAGCAGTCCCGGGACAGTTCTCGAGCAGTACTTC
CASSPGTVLEQYF
>TRBV20-1|TRBJ2-7|many|NA
TGCAGTGCTAGTGCGTCCTACGAGCAGTACTTC
CSASASYEQYF
>TRBV28|TRBJ2-3|NA|TRBD1
TGTGCCAGCAAGGCCCCGGGCGGACAGGGCATGGATACGCAGTATTTT
CASKAPGGQGMDTQYF
>TRBV19|TRBJ2-3|NA|NA
TGTGCCAGTAGTACGATGGCAGATACGCAGTATTTT
CASSTMADTQYF
>TRBV9|TRBJ2-2|NA|NA
TGTGCCAGCAGCGCATTGGGACAAAACACCGGGGAGCTGTTTTTT
CASSALGQNTGELFF
>TRBV21-1|TRBJ2-3|NA|NA
TGTGCCGGGGGACGGGTCAGGGTGCGCACAGATACGCAGTATTTT
CAGGRVRVRTDTQYF
>TRBV28|TRBJ2-2|NA|NA
TGTGCCAGCAGCCACAAAAAGGGCAGGCCAAACACCGGGGAGCTGTTTTTT
CASSHKKGRPNTGELFF
>TRBV29-1|TRBJ1-1|NA|NA
TGCAGCGTTGATTCCGGGCTGAACACTGAAGCTTTCTTT
CSVDSGLNTEAFF
>TRBV6-5|TRBJ1-3|NA|TRBD1
TGTGCCAGCAGGGGCAGGGGGCTCGGAAACACCATATATTTT
CASRGRGLGNTIYF
>TRBV4-2|TRBJ1-2|NA|TRBD1
TGTGCCAGCAGCCAAGCCACGGGACAGGCCTTCTTC
CASSQATGQAFF
>TRBV11-2|TRBJ2-5|NA|TRBD2
TGTGCCAGCAGCCTAGGGGGACTAGCGGTTGAGACCCAGTACTTC
CASSLGGLAVETQYF
>TRBV28|TRBJ2-7|NA|NA
TGTGCCAGCAGTCCGTCGGGGGTGGGTACCTACGAGCAGTACTTC
CASSPSGVGTYEQYF
>TRBV7-3|TRBJ2-2|few|TRBD1
TGTGCCAGCAGCGCACAGGGGGCGTCCGGGGAGCTGTTTTTT
CASSAQGASGELFF
>TRBV10-3|TRBJ2-7|NA|NA
TGTGCCATCAGTGAGCCTTCCTACGAGCAGTACTTC
CAISEPSYEQYF
>TRBV7-8|TRBJ2-7|NA|TRBD2
TGTGCCAGCAGCCGGGGGACTAGCGGGTCATCCTACGAGCAGTACTTC
CASSRGTSGSSYEQYF
>TRBV19|TRBJ2-6|NA|NA
TGTGCCAGTAGCCTTTATGGGACTGGGGCCAACGTCCTGACTTTC
CASSLYGTGANVLTF
>TRBV25-1|TRBJ2-3|NA|TRBD1
TGTGCCAGCAGTGAGGATACAGGGGTATCCACAGATACGCAGTATTTT
CASSEDTGVSTDTQYF
>TRBV5-1|TRBJ2-2|NA|NA
TGCGCCAGCAGAAAAACTCAGGGGAACACCGGGGAGCTGTTTTTT
CASRKTQGNTGELFF
>TRBV19|TRBJ1-5|NA|NA
TGTGCCAGTAGTAACGCTGGGTTCAATCAGCCCCAGCATTTT
CASSNAGFNQPQHF
>TRBV28|TRBJ2-7|once|NA
TGTGCCAGCACAGGGGCCGTGGTTGGCGAGCAGTACTTC
CASTGAVVGEQYF
>TRBV4-1|TRBJ2-5|few|NA
TGCGCCAGCAGCCAAGACTCCTCAGGAGCAAAAGAGACCCAGTACTTC
CASSQDSSGAKETQYF
>TRBV11-1|TRBJ1-1|NA|TRBD1
TGTGCCAGCAGCCCCGGGACAGTACATACTGAAGCTTTCTTT
CASSPGTVHTEAFF
>TRBV28|TRBJ1-5|few|TRBD1
TGTGCCAGCAGCCTCGGACAGGGCCGCAATCAGCCCCAGCATTTT
CASSLGQGRNQPQHF
>TRBV30|TRBJ1-3|many|TRBD1
TGTGCCTGGGGAGGGGGCGCAGGGCCTGGAAACACCATATATTTT
CAWGGGAGPGNTIYF
>TRBV19|TRBJ1-2|once|NA
TGTGCCAGTAGTACACGGACAGAGGGCTCTGGCTACACCTTC
CASSTRTEGSGYTF
>TRBV4-1|TRBJ2-3|NA|TRBD2
TGCGCCAGCAGCCAGCGGGGCGGGGGGAGCACAGATACGCAGTATTTT
CASSQRGGGSTDTQYF
>TRBV7-3|TRBJ1-2|NA|NA
TGTGCCAGTTCCCTTGGCCCCGCTAACTATGGCTACACCTTC
CASSLGPANYGYTF
>TRBV7-8|TRBJ2-6|NA|TRBD2
TGTGCCAGCCGCCTAGCGGGAAGGGCCAACGTCCTGACTTTC
CASRLAGRANVLTF
>TRBV6-6|TRBJ1-5|few|NA
TGTGCCAGCAGCCAGGGGTCGCCTAGCAATCAGCCCCAGCATTTT
CASSQGSPSNQPQHF
>TRBV7-8|TRBJ2-7|NA|NA
TGTGCCAGCAGCTTATCGGGGGAGCTCGAGCAGTACTTC
CASSLSGELEQYF
>TRBV27|TRBJ2-5|NA|NA
TGTGCCAGCAGTTTCGGGCCAGCTTCCGAGACCCAGTACTTC
CASSFGPASETQYF
>TRBV5-1|TRBJ2-3|NA|NA
TGCGCCAGCAGCTTGACCCCGGGAGGGGGCGGTGTAGATACGCAGTATTTT
CASSLTPGGGGVDTQYF
>TRBV7-9|TRBJ1-1|NA|NA
TGTGCCAGCAGCTTAGGCAGCAGGGGGAACACTGAAGCTTTCTTT
CASSLGSRGNTEAFF
>TRBV19|TRBJ1-4|NA|NA
TGTGCCAGTAGTGTCCGGACTAATGAAAAACTGTTTTTT
CASSVRTNEKLFF
>TRBV7-6|TRBJ2-3|NA|NA
TGTGCCAGCAGCTTAGCTCGAGATACGCAGTATTTT
CASSLARDTQYF
>TRBV25-1|TRBJ2-3|NA|NA
TGTGCCAGCAGTCCCGCCCCTACTCCGGGGCCGCAGTATTTT
CASSPAPTPGPQYF
>TRBV5-1|TRBJ2-2|NA|NA
TGCGCCAGCAGCTTGATAACGGGAGAGGGCGGGGAGCTGTTTTTT
CASSLITGEGGELFF
>TRBV28|TRBJ2-4|NA|TRBD2
TGTGCCAGCAGTCTACTCACGGGAGGAGGGGACATTCAGTACTTC
CASSLLTGGGDIQYF
>TRBV6-1|TRBJ1-5|NA|NA
TGTGCCAGCAGTGAACTGGGGGGTCAGCCCCAGCATTTT
CASSELGGQPQHF